This T cell receptor (beta chain) was profiled in a study of PD-L1 blockade in urothelial cancer. For the study at large: Male sex and bladder-origin urothelial cancer were recorded for about 85% of the roughly 30 patients. At 6 weeks and at 3 weeks (second dose) after treatment start, blood was analyzed. Typically, measured as a median, blood samples had about 140,000 T cells.

Concerning this clone: The antigen remains undetermined.

Time point described: pretreatment peripheral blood. The assay was immunoSEQ multiplex PCR, and TCRdb's table has in-frame clones only and misses some. The sample has tens of thousands of clones, more than 75% seen once; the top ten hold approximately 1.5%. The V segment lost 0 bases and the J segment 4 bases; nucleotides outside the gene matches: 1. The CDR3 consists of 15 residues. The V gene's germline CDR1 is SGHRS and CDR2 YFSETQ. Study results and limitations: Durable benefit was linked to greater 3-week expansion of tumor-associated blood clones.

This TCR derives from a man aged 50 or older with urothelial cancer. This sequence joins TRBV5-1 and TRBJ2-2; 9 bases are a match to TRBD1. The input for sequencing was PBMCs, taken around atezolizumab (anti-PD-L1) treatment. CDR3 DNA: TGCGCCAGCAGCTTGGACAGGGGGCCCACCGGGGAGCTGTTTTTT. Translating it yields CASSLDRGPTGELFF.